One and the same sample provided the 27 T cell receptor beta chains below, sequenced in a study of T cell clonality in common variable immunodeficiency. The table came from immunoSEQ multiplex PCR; TCRdb's copy has only in-frame clones and leaves some out. The sample offers 50,000 or so clones and no singletons, the top ten holding roughly 6.2%. The sequenced material came from peripheral blood mononuclear cells. These receptors were collected from a person aged 18-69 years in good health.

This clone has more than one count but fewer than ten. The missing CDR3 end, 3 residues past where the read stops, is filled in from the germline J gene. This rearrangement joins TRBV19 to TRBJ2-4; weak D call: TRBD2 (5 bases). CDR3 size: 12 residues. CDR1 is LNHDA, CDR2 SQIVND, per germline (reference sequence). The CDR3 DNA, read in part, is TGTGCCAGTAGCCCTGGGCTACGGGGT. It codes for CASSPGLRG. The full-length CDR3 reads as CASSPGLRGQYF. The full variable domain, in which reference TRBV19 and TRBJ2-4 provide the parts outside the CDR3, is DGGITQSPKYLFRKEGQNVTLSCEQNLNHDAMYWYRQDPGQGLRLIYYSQIVNDFQKGDIAEGYSVSREKKESFPLTVTSAQKNPTAFYLCASSPGLRGQYFGAGTRLSVL.

This clone was detected many times. The read gets to within 3 residues of the CDR3 end, and the germline J gene fills in the rest. The chain couples TRBV7-2 to TRBJ1-2; weak D call: TRBD1 (6 bases). Per germline, CDR1 SGHTA and CDR2 FQGNSA. The CDR3 is 12 amino acids. Deletions cut 9 bases from V and 1 base from J, with 9 bases between. The CDR3 DNA, read in part, is TGTGCCAGACAGGGCGTTAACTATGGC. Translating it yields CARQGVNYG. The whole CDR3 protein is CARQGVNYGYTF.

This clone was recorded at least ten times. From the germline J gene comes the end of the CDR3, since the read stops 3 residues before it. The chain employs TRBV7-9 and TRBJ2-7, with 8 bases identical to TRBD2. CDR1 and CDR2 from the germline V gene are SEHNR and FQNEAQ (reference sequence). The CDR3 has 15 amino acids. The V segment lost 5 bases and the J segment 5 bases; nucleotides outside the gene matches: 11. CDR3 region: CASSPPGTRAHEQYF. Partial CDR3 DNA: TGTGCCAGCAGCCCCCCCGGGACTAGGGCCCACGAG.

Of note for this clone: The CDR3 extends 3 residues past the end of the read, so its final part is completed from the germline J gene. The chain couples TRBV19 to TRBJ2-4; 7 bases fit TRBD1. The germline V gene encodes CDR1 LNHDA and CDR2 SQIVND (reference sequence). The CDR3 extends over 17 amino acids. CDR3 in amino acids: CASSILRGTEPNYGQYF. CDR3 bases read: TGTGCCAGTAGTATACTGCGAGGGACAGAACCTAACTATGGT.

This clone appeared many times. From the germline J gene comes the end of the CDR3, since the read stops 3 residues before it. This chain connects TRBV7-2 to TRBJ1-6; 9 nucleotides line up with TRBD1. With 5 bases clipped from V and 6 bases from J, the junction kept 5 bases outside the gene matches. The CDR3 has 15 amino acids. Germline V gives CDR1 SGHTA, CDR2 FQGNSA. CDR3 DNA (partial): TGTGCCAGCAGCCCGACAGGGGGTAGTAATTCACCC. Its translation: CASSPTGGSNSP. The complete CDR3 sequence is CASSPTGGSNSPLHF.

This clone has at least ten counts. CDR3 protein: CAWSYNRGQETQYF. The covered CDR3 bases are TGTGCCTGGAGTTATAACAGGGGCCAAGAGACG. The rearrangement uses TRBV30 and TRBJ2-3; 7 nucleotides agree with TRBD1. Coverage ceases 3 residues before the CDR3 finishes, and the germline J gene fills in the end. This CDR3 is 14 amino acids long. Germline V gives CDR1 GTSNPN, CDR2 SVGIG (reference sequence).

There are many counts of this clone. The CDR3 is cut off 3 residues early in the read; its end comes from the germline J gene. The J gene is TRBJ2-4, the V gene TRBV7-9; D ambiguous. Germline V lookup: CDR1 SEHNR, CDR2 FQNEAQ (reference sequence). The V end lost 2 bases, the J end lost 1 base, and 6 bases lay between the germline ends. The CDR3 runs 14 residues. The CDR3 sequence: CASSLPLAKNIQYF. CDR3 bases read: TGTGCCAGCAGCTTACCCCTGGCCAAAAACATT.

Many counts were recorded for this clone. The CDR3 end lies 3 residues beyond the end of the read and is filled in from the germline J gene. This rearrangement joins TRBV2 to TRBJ2-7; D is possibly TRBD1 (5 bases). The CDR3 consists of 12 residues. V was clipped by 6 bases and J by 4 bases, with 10 bases between them. Germline V gives CDR1 SNHLY, CDR2 FYNNEI. Incomplete CDR3 DNA: TGTGCCAGCAGACCAGACAGTTACGAG. Residues: CASRPDSYE. The entire CDR3 protein is CASRPDSYEQYF. Filled out from reference TRBV2 and TRBJ2-7, the complete variable domain reads EPEVTQTPSHQVTQMGQEVILRCVPISNHLYFYWYRQILGQKVEFLVSFYNNEISEKSEIFDDQFSVERPDGSNFTLKIRSTKLEDSAMYFCASRPDSYEQYFGPGTRLTVT.

This clone showed up many times. The CDR3 goes on 3 residues after the read ends, and that part is filled in from the germline J gene. The chain employs TRBV10-1 and TRBJ2-3; 7 bases are a match to TRBD2. The CDR3 runs to 16 residues. V was clipped by 0 bases and J by 0 bases; unmatched bases: 3. Looked up from germline, CDR1 is WNHNN and CDR2 is SYGVQD (reference sequence). The CDR3 is CASSESGRGSTDTQYF. The CDR3 bases that were read are TGCGCCAGCAGTGAGTCGGGGAGGGGTAGCACAGATACG.

This clone has a handful of counts. The DNA ends 3 residues before the CDR3 does, and the rest of the CDR3 is filled in from the germline J gene. V usage is TRBV7-6 and J usage is TRBJ2-2; 11 bases are shared with TRBD1. There are 15 residues in the CDR3. Germline CDR1 reads SGHVS; CDR2 reads FNYEAQ. This CDR3 is CASSFPGTGGEKLFF. The covered CDR3 bases are TGTGCCAGCAGCTTCCCCGGGACAGGGGGTGAAAAG. Full variable domain (rest looked up from reference TRBV7-6 and TRBJ2-2): GAGVSQSPRYKVTKRGQDVALRCDPISGHVSLYWYRQALGQGPEFLTYFNYEAQQDKSGLPNDRFSAERPEGSISTLTIQRTEQRDSAMYRCASSFPGTGGEKLFFGEGSRLTVL.

This clone was recorded at least ten times. The CDR3 end lies 3 residues beyond the end of the read and is filled in from the germline J gene. The rearrangement joins TRBV7-2 to TRBJ2-1; D gene ambiguous. From germline, CDR1 is SGHTA and CDR2 FQGNSA. With 7 bases removed from V and 6 bases from J, the gap between germline ends came to 13 bases. CDR3 size: 13 residues. CDR3 DNA (partial): TGTGCCAGCAACCCCCAAGGGTCCAATGAG. Translated, it gives CASNPQGSNE. The CDR3 reads in full as CASNPQGSNEQFF.

Judged by abundance, this clone is medium-sized. Sequencing ends 3 residues short of the CDR3 end; the germline J gene provides the rest. This chain connects TRBV10-3 to TRBJ2-2; TRBD1 aligns across 10 bases. J lost 6 bases, V lost 8 bases, and 12 bases had no gene match. Germline CDR1 ENHRY, CDR2 SYGVKD. CDR3 length equals 16 residues. Partial CDR3 DNA: TGTGCCATCCGTCTTACCGGGACAGGGGCTTCCGGGGAG. Its translation is CAIRLTGTGASGE. The whole CDR3 protein reads CAIRLTGTGASGELFF.

This clone was detected many times. With the read ending 3 residues before the CDR3 end, the germline J gene is used to fill in that end. The chain links TRBV5-6 to TRBJ2-7; tentatively, D is TRBD2 (5 bases). The CDR3 spans 13 residues. The V and J ends lost 4 bases and 2 bases respectively, with 10 bases between them. CDR1 SGHDT and CDR2 YYEEEE come from the germline V gene. The CDR3 DNA, read in part, is TGTGCCAGCAGCCCCGGACTTACCTACGAG. This translates into CASSPGLTYE. The full CDR3 protein is CASSPGLTYEQYF.

This clone was found many times. The read terminates 3 residues before the CDR3 end, so the remaining end is supplied by the germline J gene. The chain carries TRBV2 and TRBJ2-2; D unresolved. Deletions cut 8 bases from V and 1 base from J, with 8 bases between. The CDR3 is 13 amino acids. Per germline, CDR1 SNHLY and CDR2 FYNNEI. The CDR3 spells CASHSRNTGELFF. CDR3 DNA, as far as it was read: TGTGCCAGCCATTCCAGGAACACCGGGGAG.

This clone was found many times. Read sequence stops 3 residues before the CDR3 end, and the germline J gene provides the missing end. The V and J genes are TRBV5-1 and TRBJ2-5; TRBD2 is a possible D gene (7 bases). The V gene's germline CDR1 is SGHRS and CDR2 YFSETQ. With 0 bases removed from V and 1 base from J, the gap between germline ends came to 16 bases. This CDR3 has 17 residues. The sequenced part of the CDR3 DNA is TGCGCCAGCAGCTTGGAGGTTGGGGGGGCCACCCAAGAGACC. Amino acids: CASSLEVGGATQET. The full CDR3 is CASSLEVGGATQETQYF.

This clone was counted ten times or more. The read terminates 3 residues ahead of where the CDR3 ends, so the germline J gene completes it. This sequence joins TRBV4-1 and TRBJ2-5; TRBD1 matches at 9 bases. V gave up 3 bases and J gave up 2 bases; unmatched junction bases: 4. The CDR3 is 15 residues long. Germline CDR1 MGHRA, CDR2 YSYEKL. Here the CDR3 reads CASSHADRGQETQYF. The covered CDR3 bases are TGCGCCAGCAGCCATGCCGACAGGGGGCAAGAGACC.

The table lists this clone with many counts. The CDR3 is cut off 3 residues early in the read; its end comes from the germline J gene. The V and J genes are TRBV7-6 and TRBJ2-7; the match to TRBD1 covers 7 bases. V was clipped by 0 bases and J by 0 bases; unmatched bases: 2. Per the germline V gene, CDR1 is SGHVS and CDR2 is FNYEAQ. CDR3 length: 15 residues. The sequenced part of the CDR3 DNA is TGTGCCAGCAGCTTAGCCGGGACAGCCTCCTACGAG. This sequence encodes CASSLAGTASYE. The entire CDR3 is CASSLAGTASYEQYF.

This clone was counted ten times or more. Read coverage stops 3 residues before the CDR3 terminus; the germline J gene supplies the remainder. The chain links TRBV30 to TRBJ2-2, with TRBD2 matching over 15 bases. The ends lost 5 bases at V and 6 bases at J; junction bases unmatched: 4. Germline CDR1 is GTSNPN and CDR2 is SVGIG (reference sequence). The CDR3 is 15 residues long. The sequenced part of the CDR3 DNA is TGTGCCTGGGGTGGACTAGCGGGGGGGTCCGGGGAG. Protein product: CAWGGLAGGSGE. The CDR3 reads in full as CAWGGLAGGSGELFF.

In this sample, this clone turned up many times. Read sequence stops 3 residues before the CDR3 end, and the germline J gene provides the missing end. V and J are TRBV19 and TRBJ2-4; TRBD2 aligns across 9 bases. V lost 4 bases to trimming and J lost 6 bases; unmatched junction nucleotides: 7. CDR1 is LNHDA and CDR2 is SQIVND in the germline V gene (reference sequence). This CDR3 comprises 15 residues. The part of the CDR3 DNA that was read is TGTGCCAGTAGTAAAGAGCGGGGGGCCGCAAACATT. Translated: CASSKERGAANI. The whole CDR3 reads CASSKERGAANIQYF.

There are many counts of this clone. CDR3: CASSLGTLRAGELFF. CDR3 DNA, as far as it was read: TGCGCCAGCAGCCTAGGGACACTAAGGGCCGGGGAG. The V and J genes are TRBV5-1 and TRBJ2-2, with D perhaps matching TRBD1 (6 bases). The sequence runs out 3 residues before the end of the CDR3; the remainder is reconstructed from the germline J gene. Germline V gene data show CDR1 as SGHRS and CDR2 as YFSETQ. Deletions cut 4 bases from V and 6 bases from J, with 16 bases between. The CDR3 length is 15 residues.

This clone was seen many times. The CDR3 is CAWDPGQGVNEQFF. The sequenced part of the CDR3 DNA is TGTGCCTGGGACCCGGGACAGGGGGTCAATGAG. This sequence joins TRBV30 and TRBJ2-1; 11 bases match TRBD1. The observed sequence ends 3 residues before the CDR3 terminus, with the missing tail filled in from the germline J gene. There are 14 residues in the CDR3. Germline V gives CDR1 GTSNPN, CDR2 SVGIG (reference sequence). V lost 5 bases to trimming and J lost 6 bases; unmatched junction nucleotides: 6. Looking up the rest from reference TRBV30 and TRBJ2-1 gives the full variable domain: SQTIHQWPATLVQPVGSPLSLECTVEGTSNPNLYWYRQAAGRGLQLLFYSVGIGQISSEVPQNLSASRPQDRQFILSSKKLLLSDSGFYLCAWDPGQGVNEQFFGPGTRLTVL.

The table lists this clone with many counts. The sequenced fragment ends 3 residues before the CDR3 boundary, so the rest is inferred from the germline J gene. This chain uses TRBV6-4 with TRBJ2-7; tentatively, D is TRBD2 (5 bases). V shed 7 bases and J shed 2 bases, with 12 bases lying between them. Germline V CDR1 and CDR2: MRHNA, SNTAGT. The CDR3 extends over 13 amino acids. The part of the CDR3 DNA that was read is TGTGCCAGCACCAACCCCGGGGCCTACGAG. Encoded protein: CASTNPGAYE. The complete CDR3 protein is CASTNPGAYEQYF.

Ten or more counts support this clone. The read finishes 3 residues shy of the CDR3 end, and the germline J gene is used to complete it. The rearrangement uses TRBV7-6 and TRBJ2-2; D is possibly TRBD1 (6 bases). The V end lost 5 bases, the J end lost 2 bases, and 18 bases lay between the germline ends. The germline V gene has CDR1 SGHVS and CDR2 FNYEAQ. This CDR3 has 17 residues. The CDR3 sequence: CASSIGPRQANTGELFF. CDR3 DNA (partial): TGTGCCAGCAGCATAGGTCCCAGACAGGCAAACACCGGGGAG.

In its sample, this clone was seen many times. CDR3: CASSQDTAGLKGTDTQYF. The CDR3 bases that were read are TGTGCCAGCAGCCAAGACACGGCCGGACTCAAAGGCACAGATACG. J is TRBJ2-3 and V is TRBV4-2; possible D gene TRBD2, 5 bases. The sequenced fragment ends 3 residues before the CDR3 boundary, so the rest is inferred from the germline J gene. The CDR3 sequence is 18 residues long. V lost 0 bases and J lost 1, with 17 bases in between. Germline V gene data show CDR1 as LGHNA and CDR2 as YNFKEQ.

This clone was detected ten times or more. The CDR3 is cut off 3 residues early in the read; its end comes from the germline J gene. This chain joins TRBV5-1 and TRBJ1-6; TRBD1 matches 11 bases. The CDR3 loop spans 17 amino acids. J was trimmed by 4 bases and V by 0 bases; bases with no gene match: 3. Germline CDR1 reads SGHRS; CDR2 reads YFSETQ. The CDR3 sequence: CASSLVRDRGYNSPLHF. CDR3 DNA, as far as it was read: TGCGCCAGCAGCTTGGTCCGGGACAGGGGGTATAATTCACCC.

There are many counts of this clone. Sequencing ends 3 residues short of the CDR3 end; the germline J gene provides the rest. The chain couples TRBV28 to TRBJ2-7; TRBD1 matches 7 bases. The CDR3 is 14 amino acids. With V trimmed by 9 bases and J by 6 bases, 14 bases remained unmatched. The germline gives CDR1 MDHEN, CDR2 SYDVKM. Partial CDR3 DNA: TGTGCCAGTCTCCCCGGGACAGCCTTCCGCGAG. Translation gives CASLPGTAFRE. The complete CDR3 reads CASLPGTAFREQYF. The full variable domain, with the rest looked up from reference TRBV28 and TRBJ2-7, is DVKVTQSSRYLVKRTGEKVFLECVQDMDHENMFWYRQDPGLGLRLIYFSYDVKMKEKGDIPEGYSVSREKKERFSLILESASTNQTSMYLCASLPGTAFREQYFGPGTRLTVT.

This clone was seen at least ten times. The read terminates 3 residues ahead of where the CDR3 ends, so the germline J gene completes it. This sequence joins TRBV20-1 and TRBJ1-4; 10 positions match TRBD1. CDR1 is DFQATT, CDR2 SNEGSKA, per germline (reference sequence). The CDR3 has 13 amino acids. With 6 bases clipped from V and 10 bases from J, the junction kept 8 bases outside the gene matches. The sequenced part of the CDR3 DNA is TGCAGTGCAGCGACAGGGGGCGCGGGAAAA. Amino acids: CSAATGGAGK. The whole CDR3 protein is CSAATGGAGKLFF.